Following are 15 T cell receptor beta chains from one sample sequenced in a study of OX40 agonist ivuxolimab in advanced cancers. Clones were read by immunoSEQ multiplex PCR, and TCRdb kept only the in-frame ones, dropping some. Counted here are roughly 71,000 clones, roughly 76% occurring once; the ten biggest clones make up 1.6%. The sample here was CD4+ or CD8+ T cells sorted from blood, taken in a trial of the OX40 agonist ivuxolimab. The receptors stem from an adult with an advanced solid tumor such as melanoma, head and neck, liver or kidney cancer.

This clone was recorded once. V is TRBV5-5 and J is TRBJ2-7; 8 positions match TRBD2. The V segment lost 4 bases and the J segment 2 bases; nucleotides outside the gene matches: 14. The CDR3 runs to 17 residues. CDR1 and CDR2 (germline): SGHKS, YYEKEE (reference sequence). CDR3 protein: CASSGELAGLPTYEQYF. DNA for the CDR3: TGTGCCAGCAGCGGCGAATTAGCGGGACTCCCCACCTACGAGCAGTACTTC.

The chain couples TRBV6-5 to TRBJ1-3; D gene unclear. Germline CDR1 MNHEY, CDR2 SVGAGI. The CDR3 contains 14 residues. The V end lost 9 bases, the J end lost 2 bases, and 14 bases lay between the germline ends. CDR3 nucleotide sequence: TGTGCCAGTCGAACCCTATATCCTGGAAACACCATATATTTT. This sequence encodes CASRTLYPGNTIYF.

The chain joins TRBV19 to TRBJ1-5, with D unresolved. The V end lost 5 bases, the J end lost 4 bases, and 18 bases lay between the germline ends. Germline values: CDR1 LNHDA, CDR2 SQIVND (reference sequence). This CDR3 is built from 16 residues. CDR3 nucleotides: TGTGCCAGTAGTGTAGGTCTCGGACGACAAAATCAGCCCCAGCATTTT. It encodes CASSVGLGRQNQPQHF.

The CDR3 region is CASSPPWASTDTQYF. CDR3 DNA sequence: TGTGCCAGCAGCCCGCCCTGGGCTAGCACAGATACGCAGTATTTT. The chain couples TRBV11-3 to TRBJ2-3; no reliable D call. The germline gives CDR1 SGHNT, CDR2 YENEEA. V lost 5 bases and J 0 bases, leaving 12 bases between the germline ends. The CDR3 sequence is 15 residues long.

The chain couples TRBV11-2 to TRBJ2-5; D unresolved. Looked up from germline, CDR1 is SGHAT and CDR2 is FQNNGV. The CDR3 has 15 residues. V was cut by 3 bases and J by 2 bases, with 13 bases left in between. DNA of the CDR3: TGTGCCAGCAGCTTTTCAGGAGCTCGACAAGAGACCCAGTACTTC. This translates into CASSFSGARQETQYF. The variable domain in full, with the rest retrieved from reference TRBV11-2 and TRBJ2-5, is EAGVAQSPRYKIIEKRQSVAFWCNPISGHATLYWYQQILGQGPKLLIQFQNNGVVDDSQLPKDRFSAERLKGVDSTLKIQPAKLEDSAVYLCASSFSGARQETQYFGPGTRLLVL.

The genes are TRBV6-1 and TRBJ2-3; D possibly uses TRBD1 or TRBD2 (5 bases each). The CDR3 spans 14 residues. With 10 bases removed from V and 0 bases from J, the gap between germline ends came to 14 bases. CDR1 and CDR2 from the germline V gene are MNHNS and SASEGT. CDR3 nucleotide sequence: TGTGCCACCACAACGGGGCCTAGCACAGATACGCAGTATTTT. Its translation is CATTTGPSTDTQYF.

About this clone: At one of its ends the junction is not consistent with the germline gene, which may arise from a read error. This chain links TRBV7-7 with TRBJ2-3, with TRBD1 matching 7 bases. The germline V gene encodes CDR1 SSHAT and CDR2 FNYEAQ (reference sequence). CDR3 length equals 13 residues. CDR3 coding DNA: TGTGCTAGCAGTAGCCAGGGGGCAGATACGCAGTATTTT. Encoded protein: CASSSQGADTQYF. The full variable domain, its missing parts supplied by reference TRBV7-7 and TRBJ2-3, is GAGVSQSPRYKVTKRGQDVTLRCDPISSHATLYWYQQALGQGPEFLTYFNYEAQPDKSGLPSDRFSAERPEGSISTLTIQRTEQRDSAMYRCASSSQGADTQYFGPGTRLTVL.

The V and J genes are TRBV28 and TRBJ2-2; D is tentatively TRBD1 or TRBD2 (5 bases each). V shed 3 bases and J shed 6 bases, with 14 bases lying between them. Germline V gene sequence: CDR1 MDHEN, CDR2 SYDVKM. The CDR3 extends over 15 amino acids. CDR3 sequence: CASSFGGNVAGELFF. The DNA for the CDR3 is TGTGCCAGCAGTTTTGGGGGAAATGTGGCCGGGGAGCTGTTTTTT.

The DNA of the CDR3 is TGCGCCAGCAGCCAAGAGAGGACAGTCTACAATGAGCAGTTCTTC. This encodes CASSQERTVYNEQFF. This chain joins TRBV4-1 and TRBJ2-1; a weak D match, TRBD1 (6 bases). The V gene lost 0 bases and the J gene lost 3 bases, with 9 bases spanning the gap. CDR1 and CDR2 from the germline V gene are MGHRA and YSYEKL. The CDR3 spans 15 residues.

The V gene is TRBV5-6, the J gene TRBJ1-6; the D gene is possibly TRBD1 (6 bases). Trimming cost V 2 bases and J 7 bases, with 13 bases left between them. The CDR3 is 15 residues long. Germline values: CDR1 SGHDT, CDR2 YYEEEE. CDR3 nucleotides: TGTGCCAGCAGCTTAGTCTGGGGGCGGAATTCACCCCTCCACTTT. Translated, it gives CASSLVWGRNSPLHF.

The CDR3 region is CASGDYPNTGELFF. Here the CDR3 DNA reads TGTGCCAGCGGGGACTATCCCAACACCGGGGAGCTGTTTTTT. V gene TRBV6-4 combines with J gene TRBJ2-2, with 7 bases matching TRBD2. J gave up 2 bases and V 8 bases, and 5 bases lay outside the gene matches. This CDR3 contains 14 residues. From germline, CDR1 is MRHNA and CDR2 SNTAGT.

The J gene is TRBJ2-7, the V gene TRBV6-1; D uncertain. Trimming took 9 bases from V and 6 from J, leaving 12 bases between them. Germline V gene lookup returns CDR1 MNHNS and CDR2 SASEGT. CDR3 length: 11 residues. In DNA, the CDR3 is TGTGCCAGGACAAGATCGGTCGAGCAGTACTTC. This gives the protein CARTRSVEQYF.

In this sample, this clone turned up once. The gene calls are TRBV18 and TRBJ2-7; 14 bases map to TRBD2. The junction had 9 bases not matched to a gene; V was cut back by 3 bases and J by 2 bases. Germline V CDR1 and CDR2: KGHSH, LQKENI. The CDR3 contains 18 residues. Here the CDR3 DNA reads TGTGCCAGCTCACCCCCAGGGACTAGCGGGGGTCTAACCTACGAGCAGTACTTC. As protein: CASSPPGTSGGLTYEQYF.

The chain is built from TRBV9 and TRBJ1-5; D is perhaps TRBD1 (6 bases). V was clipped by 3 bases and J by 0 bases, with 7 bases between them. This CDR3 has 14 residues. Germline CDR1 is SGDLS and CDR2 is YYNGEE. This CDR3 is CASSATGSNQPQHF. The CDR3 nucleotides read TGTGCCAGCAGCGCGACAGGTAGCAATCAGCCCCAGCATTTT.

The chain couples TRBV19 to TRBJ2-1; D ambiguous. The CDR3 has 13 residues. V dropped 3 bases and J dropped 5 bases, with 8 bases sitting between them. Per the germline V gene, CDR1 is LNHDA and CDR2 is SQIVND (reference sequence). The CDR3 DNA sequence: TGTGCCAGTAGTATCTACGGCGACAATGAGCAGTTCTTC. Translation: CASSIYGDNEQFF.